These 30 T cell receptor beta chains were sequenced from one sample in a study of PD-L1 blockade in urothelial cancer. Sequenced by immunoSEQ multiplex PCR; TCRdb stores in-frame clones only, minus some. Here the sample spans 50,000 or so clones, approximately 86% being singletons. Documented time point: peripheral blood 6 weeks after treatment start. Sample: PBMCs, taken around atezolizumab (anti-PD-L1) treatment. Every receptor here comes from a man between 60 and 75 years old with urothelial cancer.

This CDR3 is CASSFLTTGRSYEQYF. CDR3 DNA: TGTGCCAGCAGTTTTCTTACGACAGGCCGCTCCTACGAGCAGTACTTC. The V gene is TRBV28, the J gene TRBJ2-7; tentative D call: TRBD1 (6 bases). The V gene lost 3 bases and the J gene lost 0 bases, with 15 bases spanning the gap. The CDR3 is 16 amino acids. The germline CDR1 and CDR2 sequences are MDHEN and SYDVKM.

This chain joins TRBV30 and TRBJ1-6; D is possibly TRBD1 (6 bases). From germline, CDR1 is GTSNPN and CDR2 SVGIG (reference sequence). This CDR3 contains 14 residues. Trimming pared 7 bases from V and 6 bases from J, leaving 16 bases between. CDR3 in amino acids: CASDRTEANSPLHF. CDR3 DNA: TGTGCCTCTGACAGGACGGAGGCTAATTCACCCCTCCACTTT.

CDR3 protein: CASSLDGGPGEQYF. CDR3 nucleotide sequence: TGTGCCAGCAGCTTAGATGGGGGCCCAGGCGAGCAGTACTTC. The chain links TRBV7-2 to TRBJ2-7; D possibly corresponds to TRBD1 (6 bases). The V gene's germline CDR1 is SGHTA and CDR2 FQGNSA. Between the trimmed V and J ends, which lost 1 base and 6 bases, there was a span of 13 bases. This CDR3 is built from 14 residues.

J is TRBJ1-2 and V is TRBV30, with TRBD1 matching over 7 bases. The CDR3 runs to 13 residues. In germline, CDR1 is GTSNPN, CDR2 SVGIG (reference sequence). V lost 3 bases and J lost 4; bases outside the gene matches: 5. The CDR3 sequence: CAWRGTASYGYTF. In DNA form, the CDR3 reads TGTGCCTGGAGGGGGACAGCGAGCTATGGCTACACCTTC.

This chain connects TRBV10-1 to TRBJ1-5; the D gene is possibly TRBD1 (5 bases). Trimming stripped 6 bases from V and 3 bases from J, with 12 bases between. The CDR3 sequence is 14 residues long. CDR1 is WNHNN and CDR2 is SYGVQD in the germline V gene (reference sequence). The CDR3 is CASSLTDSNQPQHF. The CDR3 bases are TGCGCCAGCAGCTTGACAGACTCCAATCAGCCCCAGCATTTT.

The chain joins TRBV28 to TRBJ2-3; 8 bases are shared with TRBD1. This CDR3 comprises 12 residues. In germline, CDR1 is MDHEN, CDR2 SYDVKM. V dropped 4 bases and J dropped 11; count of bases not matched to a gene: 5. This chain's CDR3 is CASSSTGVGQYF. DNA for the CDR3: TGTGCCAGCAGTTCGACAGGGGTCGGGCAGTATTTT.

This rearrangement joins TRBV11-3 to TRBJ2-1, with a weak D call TRBD2 (6 bases). Germline CDR1 reads SGHNT; CDR2 reads YENEEA. Trimming stripped 1 base from V and 7 bases from J, with 14 bases between. This CDR3 spans 15 amino acids. CDR3 residues: CASSLGASVENEQFF. CDR3 nucleotides: TGTGCCAGCAGCTTAGGGGCTAGCGTTGAAAATGAGCAGTTCTTC.

This clone was observed once. The chain joins TRBV5-4 to TRBJ1-2; D is possibly TRBD1 (5 bases). V lost 4 bases, J lost 0 bases, and 10 bases lay in between. This CDR3 contains 14 residues. The V gene's germline CDR1 is SGHNT and CDR2 YYREEE (reference sequence). The CDR3 nucleotides read TGTGCCAGCAGCGGAATCAGGGCTAACTATGGCTACACCTTC. It encodes CASSGIRANYGYTF.

The chain links TRBV25-1 to TRBJ1-2, with a weak D call TRBD1 (5 bases). Per the germline V gene, CDR1 is MGHDK and CDR2 is SYGVNS. The CDR3 sequence is 14 residues long. V lost 4 bases and J lost 2, with 11 bases in between. CDR3 nucleotides: TGTGCCAGCAGTGCCCCGACAGAAAACTATGGCTACACCTTC. Its translation: CASSAPTENYGYTF.

This sequence joins TRBV10-1 and TRBJ2-1; D not resolved. The germline CDR1 and CDR2 sequences are WNHNN and SYGVQD (reference sequence). V was pared by 0 bases and J by 3 bases, with 9 bases between. This CDR3 is built from 15 residues. The DNA of the CDR3 is TGCGCCAGCAGTGAGTCCACATTGAACTACAATGAGCAGTTCTTC. The encoded protein is CASSESTLNYNEQFF.

In this sample, this clone turned up once. The chain is built from TRBV9 and TRBJ2-5; 14 nucleotides match TRBD2. CDR1 is SGDLS and CDR2 is YYNGEE in the germline V gene. The CDR3 loop spans 18 amino acids. Losses at the gene ends were 3 bases for V and 7 bases for J; bases not matched to a gene: 14. This chain's CDR3 is CASSAGTSGGTDRGTQYF. The CDR3 DNA follows: TGTGCCAGCAGCGCGGGGACTAGCGGGGGCACCGATCGCGGGACCCAGTACTTC.

V gene TRBV5-4 combines with J gene TRBJ2-3, with D possibly TRBD1 on 5 matching bases. The CDR3 spans 13 residues. Trimming stripped 0 bases from V and 10 bases from J, with 12 bases between. Germline CDR1 SGHNT, CDR2 YYREEE (reference sequence). Written as DNA, the CDR3 is TGTGCCAGCAGCTTGGAGACAGATAGGGCGCAGTATTTT. Its translation is CASSLETDRAQYF.

This rearrangement joins TRBV7-3 to TRBJ1-6; TRBD1 matches at 9 bases. V shed 0 bases and J 8 bases; nucleotides not matched to a gene: 2. There are 15 residues in the CDR3. Germline V lookup: CDR1 SGHTA, CDR2 FQGTGA. The CDR3: CASSLTGTGYSPLHF. The CDR3 DNA reads as TGTGCCAGCAGCTTAACCGGGACAGGGTATTCACCCCTCCACTTT.

The genes are TRBV5-1 and TRBJ2-7, with D possibly matching TRBD2 (5 bases). Trimming removed 1 base at V and 5 bases at J, with 19 bases between. From germline, CDR1 is SGHRS and CDR2 YFSETQ. The CDR3 runs 16 residues. This CDR3 is CASSLRVSGSGDEQYF. For the CDR3, the DNA is TGCGCCAGCAGCTTGAGGGTCTCGGGGTCTGGGGACGAGCAGTACTTC.

V usage is TRBV7-3 and J usage is TRBJ2-7, with TRBD2 identical over 8 bases. The CDR3 is made up of 14 amino acids. V was clipped by 5 bases and J by 3 bases; unmatched bases: 6. Per the germline V gene, CDR1 is SGHTA and CDR2 is FQGTGA. The CDR3 DNA sequence: TGTGCCAGCAGCCCCGCGGGGGGCTACTACGAGCAGTACTTC. Its protein is CASSPAGGYYEQYF.

A few counts support this clone. This rearrangement joins TRBV6-1 to TRBJ2-2; 9 positions match TRBD2. This CDR3 is built from 14 residues. Germline values: CDR1 MNHNS, CDR2 SASEGT. V shed 7 bases and J 4 bases; nucleotides not matched to a gene: 4. Here the CDR3 reads CASTAGGGTGELFF. DNA for the CDR3: TGTGCCAGCACGGCGGGGGGGGGCACCGGGGAGCTGTTTTTT.

The rearrangement links TRBV18 to TRBJ1-1; D may be TRBD1 (5 bases). The germline V gene encodes CDR1 KGHSH and CDR2 LQKENI. Trimming cost V 4 bases and J 1 base, with 13 bases left between them. The CDR3 has 15 residues. The CDR3 DNA follows: TGTGCCAGCTCACAAATTGGCGGACAGAACACTGAAGCTTTCTTT. Encoded protein: CASSQIGGQNTEAFF.

The chain couples TRBV9 to TRBJ2-3, with TRBD1 identical over 7 bases. The germline gives CDR1 SGDLS, CDR2 YYNGEE. Trimming removed 3 bases from V and 2 bases from J; junction bases left unmatched: 6. The CDR3 consists of 15 residues. CDR3 DNA: TGTGCCAGCAGCGGAGGGGGCCAAAACACAGATACGCAGTATTTT. Translation gives CASSGGGQNTDTQYF.

V is TRBV19 and J is TRBJ1-2; weak D call: TRBD1 (5 bases). V gave up 8 bases and J gave up 2 bases, with 24 bases separating them. The V gene's germline CDR1 is LNHDA and CDR2 SQIVND (reference sequence). There are 17 residues in the CDR3. In nucleotides, the CDR3 is TGTGCCAGTGCACCCCTTAGTCGGGCAGGGAACAACTATGGCTACACCTTC. Protein product: CASAPLSRAGNNYGYTF.

J is TRBJ2-1 and V is TRBV2, with 7 bases that match TRBD1. The J segment lost 7 bases and the V segment lost 8 bases, leaving 8 bases of the junction unmatched. From germline, CDR1 is SNHLY and CDR2 FYNNEI. This CDR3 has 13 amino acids. CDR3 in amino acids: CASGQEVINEQFF. As DNA, the CDR3 is TGTGCCAGCGGACAGGAGGTTATAAATGAGCAGTTCTTC.

The chain uses TRBV7-9 and TRBJ1-1; 7 positions agree with TRBD1. Germline-derived CDR1 and CDR2 are SEHNR and FQNEAQ (reference sequence). This CDR3 contains 15 residues. V dropped 5 bases and J dropped 6; count of bases not matched to a gene: 12. The CDR3 coding sequence is TGTGCCAGCAGCCCACAGGGGTCCCTAAGGGCTGAAGCTTTCTTT. The encoded protein is CASSPQGSLRAEAFF.

This clone occurred a few times. The chain joins TRBV10-2 to TRBJ1-1; possible D gene TRBD1, 5 bases. V was pared by 4 bases and J by 0 bases, with 18 bases between. Germline V lookup: CDR1 WSHSY, CDR2 SAAADI. The CDR3 spans 17 residues. The CDR3, as DNA: TGCGCCAGCAGTGGGTGGTGGGGCAGGCAGATGAACACTGAAGCTTTCTTT. Its protein is CASSGWWGRQMNTEAFF.

This clone was counted a few times. This chain connects TRBV30 to TRBJ1-1, with 7 bases identical to TRBD1. V lost 2 bases to trimming and J lost 4 bases; unmatched junction nucleotides: 4. CDR3 length: 13 amino acids. Germline loops: CDR1 GTSNPN, CDR2 SVGIG (reference sequence). This CDR3 is CAWSQNRGTEAFF. The CDR3 DNA reads as TGTGCCTGGAGTCAAAACAGGGGCACTGAAGCTTTCTTT.

The chain has TRBV5-1 and TRBJ1-4, with D tentatively TRBD1 (6 bases). Germline CDR1 reads SGHRS; CDR2 reads YFSETQ. This CDR3 region has 17 residues. V was pared by 4 bases and J by 0 bases, with 16 bases between. The CDR3: CASSRTGTLPTNEKLFF. The CDR3 DNA sequence: TGCGCCAGCAGCCGCACCGGGACACTTCCAACTAATGAAAAACTGTTTTTT.

The gene calls are TRBV9 and TRBJ2-5; 9 bases line up with TRBD1. Per the germline V gene, CDR1 is SGDLS and CDR2 is YYNGEE. J gave up 3 bases and V 4 bases, and 10 bases lay outside the gene matches. The CDR3 has 16 residues. CDR3 sequence: CASSPLGQGGEETQYF. The CDR3 DNA reads TGTGCCAGCAGCCCCCTGGGACAGGGAGGGGAAGAGACCCAGTACTTC.

The chain employs TRBV5-1 and TRBJ2-3; 8 bases fit TRBD1. From germline, CDR1 is SGHRS and CDR2 YFSETQ. Trimming cost V 9 bases and J 2 bases; bases outside gene matches: 8. The CDR3 contains 14 residues. CDR3 residues: CATKDRADTDTQYF. CDR3 DNA: TGCGCCACCAAGGACAGGGCAGACACAGATACGCAGTATTTT.

The V call is TRBV6-4, the J call TRBJ1-5; D remains unclear. Germline V gene sequence: CDR1 MRHNA, CDR2 SNTAGT. CDR3 length: 15 residues. V lost 6 bases, J lost 4 bases, and 16 bases lay in between. The DNA for the CDR3 is TGTGCCAGCAGAGCGGAGGGAGGTATAAATCAGCCCCAGCATTTT. As protein: CASRAEGGINQPQHF.

The V call is TRBV28, the J call TRBJ2-7; TRBD1 is a possible D gene (6 bases). The CDR3 has 13 residues. CDR1 and CDR2 from the germline V gene are MDHEN and SYDVKM. V was shortened by 2 bases and J by 5 bases, with 10 bases between the two germline ends. Here the CDR3 reads CASSLPGDDEQYF. CDR3 DNA: TGTGCCAGCAGTTTACCAGGGGACGACGAGCAGTACTTC.

The genes are TRBV5-4 and TRBJ2-7; 7 nucleotides line up with TRBD1. The germline CDR1 and CDR2 sequences are SGHNT and YYREEE (reference sequence). The CDR3 is made up of 14 amino acids. After removal of 4 bases from V and 3 bases from J, the junction contained 7 bases not matched to a gene. CDR3 region: CASSVRTGSYEQYF. In nucleotides, the CDR3 is TGTGCCAGCAGCGTTAGGACAGGCAGCTACGAGCAGTACTTC.

A single count supports this clone. The CDR3 loop is CASSQVAGGYGYTF. For the CDR3, the DNA is TGCGCCAGCAGCCAAGTAGCAGGGGGCTATGGCTACACCTTC. The rearrangement uses TRBV4-3 and TRBJ1-2; TRBD1 matches at 7 bases. This CDR3 is 14 amino acids long. The V gene's germline CDR1 is LGHNA and CDR2 YSLEER. V lost 1 base, J lost 4 bases, and 3 bases stayed unmatched.